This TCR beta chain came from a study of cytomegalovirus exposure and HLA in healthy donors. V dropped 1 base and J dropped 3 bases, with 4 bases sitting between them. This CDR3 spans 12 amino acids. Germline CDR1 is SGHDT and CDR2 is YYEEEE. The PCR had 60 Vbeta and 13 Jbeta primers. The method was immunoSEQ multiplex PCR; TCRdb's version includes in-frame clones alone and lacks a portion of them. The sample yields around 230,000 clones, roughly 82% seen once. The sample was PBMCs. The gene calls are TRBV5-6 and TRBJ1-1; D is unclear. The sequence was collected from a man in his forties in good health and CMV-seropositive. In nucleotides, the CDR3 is TGTGCCAGCAGCTTGTTAGACACTGAAGCTTTCTTT. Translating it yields CASSLLDTEAFF. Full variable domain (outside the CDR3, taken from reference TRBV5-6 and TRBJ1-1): DAGVTQSPTHLIKTRGQQVTLRCSPKSGHDTVSWYQQALGQGPQFIFQYYEEEERQRGNFPDRFSGHQFPNYSSELNVNALLLGDSALYLCASSLLDTEAFFGQGTRLTVV.